These 9 T cell receptor beta chains were all obtained from the same sample, sequenced in a study of cytomegalovirus exposure and HLA in healthy donors. Use of 60 Vbeta and 13 Jbeta primers characterized the PCR. The assay was immunoSEQ multiplex PCR, and TCRdb's table has in-frame clones only and misses some. The sample consists of around 140,000 clones, approximately 63% of them appearing once. Sequencing input: PBMCs. All receptors derive from a woman in her sixties or seventies in good health and CMV-seropositive.

The chain is built from TRBV4-1 and TRBJ1-2; D is perhaps TRBD1 (5 bases). CDR1 and CDR2 from the germline V gene are MGHRA and YSYEKL. The ends were cut back, 0 bases at V and 4 bases at J, with 12 bases in the middle. CDR3 size: 15 residues. CDR3 nucleotides: TGCGCCAGCAGCCAAGATGGGGAGGGGATCTATGGCTACACCTTC. As protein: CASSQDGEGIYGYTF.

This clone has a handful of counts. This chain links TRBV7-6 with TRBJ1-1, with D hard to call. Germline CDR1 SGHVS, CDR2 FNYEAQ. The V gene lost 1 base and the J gene lost 1 base, with 7 bases spanning the gap. The CDR3 runs to 14 residues. The CDR3 protein is CASSLGGGNTEAFF. The CDR3 DNA is TGTGCCAGCAGCTTAGGAGGAGGGAACACTGAAGCTTTCTTT.

CDR3 sequence: CASSRPAGGTDTQYF. CDR3 sequence (DNA): TGCGCCAGCAGCCGTCCGGCAGGGGGGACAGATACGCAGTATTTT. The chain joins TRBV4-1 to TRBJ2-3; D perhaps matches TRBD1 (7 bases). CDR3 length: 15 amino acids. Germline-derived CDR1 and CDR2 are MGHRA and YSYEKL. V lost 4 bases to trimming and J lost 3 bases, with 14 bases between them.

DNA for the CDR3: TGTGCCAGCAGGCTCCGGGACAGGGGGCTAGAGCAGTACTTC. Translating gives CASRLRDRGLEQYF. The chain has TRBV6-1 and TRBJ2-7; 12 bases align to TRBD1. Trimming at V came to 6 bases and at J to 7 bases, leaving 7 bases not matched to a gene. Germline CDR1 reads MNHNS; CDR2 reads SASEGT. This CDR3 is 14 amino acids long.

In nucleotides, the CDR3 is TGTGCCAGCAGCAAAAGGACAGGCGCGAACACCGGGGAGCTGTTTTTT. Protein: CASSKRTGANTGELFF. The chain joins TRBV27 to TRBJ2-2, with 7 bases fitting TRBD1. CDR1 and CDR2 from the germline V gene are MNHEY and SMNVEV (reference sequence). The CDR3 runs 16 residues. V lost 6 bases to trimming and J lost 0 bases; unmatched junction nucleotides: 7.

V and J are TRBV19 and TRBJ1-4; 7 nucleotides match TRBD1. The junction had 4 bases not matched to a gene; V was cut back by 10 bases and J by 5 bases. Germline V gives CDR1 LNHDA, CDR2 SQIVND (reference sequence). The CDR3 sequence is 12 residues long. The CDR3 bases are TGTGCCACTAAACAGGGGAATGAAAAACTGTTTTTT. This encodes CATKQGNEKLFF.

The chain combines TRBV6-1 with TRBJ1-2; D unresolved. This CDR3 contains 15 residues. V lost 5 bases and J lost 3, with 16 bases in between. Germline-derived CDR1 and CDR2 are MNHNS and SASEGT. The CDR3 reads CASSTGNIEDYGYTF. The CDR3 region has the DNA TGTGCCAGCAGTACCGGGAACATTGAGGACTATGGCTACACCTTC.

The rearrangement uses TRBV28 and TRBJ1-5; no firm D call. The V end was cut by 2 bases, the J end by 0 bases, with 14 bases between. CDR3 length: 17 amino acids. Germline V CDR1 and CDR2: MDHEN, SYDVKM. This CDR3 is CASSLGGRGNSNQPQHF. The CDR3 DNA sequence: TGTGCCAGCAGTTTAGGAGGGCGAGGGAATAGCAATCAGCCCCAGCATTTT.

The chain is built from TRBV18 and TRBJ2-1; TRBD2 agrees at 12 bases. CDR1 and CDR2 (germline): KGHSH, LQKENI. The CDR3 length is 14 residues. Unmatched junction bases numbered 3, after V lost 3 bases and J lost 9 bases. The CDR3 is CASSPSLAGGEQFF. As DNA, the CDR3 is TGTGCCAGCTCACCCTCACTAGCGGGAGGTGAGCAGTTCTTC.